This T cell receptor (beta chain) is from a study of blood T cell repertoires in COVID-19. Study information: Both acute and convalescent COVID-19 samples were obtained from the United States, Italy and Spain. T cells, B-cell-depleted T cells, or PBMCs supplied cDNA or gDNA.

This CDR3 region has 16 residues. Per the germline V gene, CDR1 is SEHNR and CDR2 is FQNEAQ (reference sequence). J gave up 4 bases and V 5 bases, and 10 bases lay outside the gene matches. Per the original methods: Reference gene primer amplification yielded estimated nucleated cell counts. Produced via immunoSEQ multiplex PCR; TCRdb's table is partial and in-frame only. The DNA gave D and trimming, while V, J and clone size come from that table. The profile shows approximately 45,000 clones, about 88% of them singletons. This clonotype was sampled from a man aged 35-49 years with active COVID-19. The chain uses TRBV7-9 and TRBJ2-1; 8 bases are shared with TRBD1. The sequencing input was peripheral blood. DNA for the CDR3: TGTGCCAGCAGCCCGAGGACAGGGCGGTTTTACAATGAGCAGTTCTTC. Protein sequence: CASSPRTGRFYNEQFF.